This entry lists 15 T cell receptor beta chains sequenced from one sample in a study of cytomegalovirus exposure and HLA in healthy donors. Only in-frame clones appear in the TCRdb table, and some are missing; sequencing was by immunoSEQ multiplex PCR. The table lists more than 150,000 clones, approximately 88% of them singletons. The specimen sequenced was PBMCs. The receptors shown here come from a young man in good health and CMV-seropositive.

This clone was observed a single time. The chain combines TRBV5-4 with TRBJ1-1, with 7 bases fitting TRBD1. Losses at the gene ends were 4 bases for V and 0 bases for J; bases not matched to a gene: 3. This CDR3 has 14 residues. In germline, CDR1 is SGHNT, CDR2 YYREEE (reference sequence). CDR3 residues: CASSPGQMNTEAFF. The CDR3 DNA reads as TGTGCCAGCAGCCCGGGACAGATGAACACTGAAGCTTTCTTT.

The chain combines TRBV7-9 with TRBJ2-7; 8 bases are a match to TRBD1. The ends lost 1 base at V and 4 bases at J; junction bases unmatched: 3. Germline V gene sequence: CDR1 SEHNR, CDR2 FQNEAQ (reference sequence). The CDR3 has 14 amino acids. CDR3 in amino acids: CASSLDGQGYEQYF. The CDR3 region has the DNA TGTGCCAGCAGCTTAGATGGACAGGGTTACGAGCAGTACTTC.

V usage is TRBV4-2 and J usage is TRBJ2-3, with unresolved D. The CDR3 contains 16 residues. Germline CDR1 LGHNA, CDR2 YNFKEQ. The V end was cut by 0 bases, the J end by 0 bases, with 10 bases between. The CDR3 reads CASSQDNSISTDTQYF. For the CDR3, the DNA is TGTGCCAGCAGCCAAGATAACTCGATTAGCACAGATACGCAGTATTTT.

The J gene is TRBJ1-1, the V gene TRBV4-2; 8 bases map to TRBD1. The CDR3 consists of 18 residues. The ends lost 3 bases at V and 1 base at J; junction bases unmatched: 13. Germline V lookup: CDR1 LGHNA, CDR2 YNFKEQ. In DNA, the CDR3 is TGTGCCAGCAGCCACATAGCCGACCAGGGGGCCGGGAACACTGAAGCTTTCTTT. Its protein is CASSHIADQGAGNTEAFF.

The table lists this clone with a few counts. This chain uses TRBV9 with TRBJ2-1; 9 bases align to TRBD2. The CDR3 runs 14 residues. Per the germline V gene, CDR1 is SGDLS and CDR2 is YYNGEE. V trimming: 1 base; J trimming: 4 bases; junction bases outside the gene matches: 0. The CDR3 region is CASSVTSGYNEQFF. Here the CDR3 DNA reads TGTGCCAGCAGCGTAACTAGCGGGTACAATGAGCAGTTCTTC. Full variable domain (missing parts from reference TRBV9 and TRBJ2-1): DSGVTQTPKHLITATGQRVTLRCSPRSGDLSVYWYQQSLDQGLQFLIQYYNGEERAKGNILERFSAQQFPDLHSELNLSSLELGDSALYFCASSVTSGYNEQFFGPGTRLTVL.

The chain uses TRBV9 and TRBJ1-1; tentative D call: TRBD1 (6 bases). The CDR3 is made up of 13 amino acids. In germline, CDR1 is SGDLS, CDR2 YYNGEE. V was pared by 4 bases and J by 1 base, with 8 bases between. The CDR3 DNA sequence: TGTGCCAGCAGCACAGGGACGAACACTGAAGCTTTCTTT. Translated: CASSTGTNTEAFF. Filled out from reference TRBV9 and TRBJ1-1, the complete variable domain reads DSGVTQTPKHLITATGQRVTLRCSPRSGDLSVYWYQQSLDQGLQFLIQYYNGEERAKGNILERFSAQQFPDLHSELNLSSLELGDSALYFCASSTGTNTEAFFGQGTRLTVV.

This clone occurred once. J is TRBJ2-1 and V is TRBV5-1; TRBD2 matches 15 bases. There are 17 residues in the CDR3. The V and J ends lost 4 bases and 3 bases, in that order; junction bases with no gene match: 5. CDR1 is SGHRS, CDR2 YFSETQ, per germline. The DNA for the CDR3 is TGCGCCAGCAGCGGTGGGACTAGCGGGAGGTTCTACAATGAGCAGTTCTTC. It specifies CASSGGTSGRFYNEQFF.

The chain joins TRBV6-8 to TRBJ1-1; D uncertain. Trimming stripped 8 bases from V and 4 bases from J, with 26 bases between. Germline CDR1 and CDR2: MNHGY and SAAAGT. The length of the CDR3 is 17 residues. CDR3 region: CASHTNRSAAPSTEAFF. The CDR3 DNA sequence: TGTGCCAGCCACACTAATCGGTCGGCCGCCCCGTCCACTGAAGCTTTCTTT.

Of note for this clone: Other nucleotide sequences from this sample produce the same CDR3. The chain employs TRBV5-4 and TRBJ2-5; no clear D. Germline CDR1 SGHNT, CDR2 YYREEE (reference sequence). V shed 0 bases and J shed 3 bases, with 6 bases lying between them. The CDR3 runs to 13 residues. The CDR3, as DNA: TGTGCCAGCAGCTTGGGCTCAGAAGAGACCCAGTACTTC. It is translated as CASSLGSEETQYF.

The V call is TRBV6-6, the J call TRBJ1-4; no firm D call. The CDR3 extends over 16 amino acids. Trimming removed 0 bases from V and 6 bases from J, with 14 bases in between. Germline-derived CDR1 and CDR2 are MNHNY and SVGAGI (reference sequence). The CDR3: CASSYSTDYLDEKLFF. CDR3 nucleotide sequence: TGTGCCAGCAGTTACTCCACAGACTACCTGGATGAAAAACTGTTTTTT.

The CDR3 nucleotides are TGTGCCAGCACGGGGAGCGGGAACAATGAGCAGTTCTTC. As protein: CASTGSGNNEQFF. The J gene is TRBJ2-1, the V gene TRBV5-4; TRBD2 agrees at 7 bases. The CDR3 covers 13 residues. The junction had 5 bases not matched to a gene; V was cut back by 6 bases and J by 5 bases. Looked up from germline, CDR1 is SGHNT and CDR2 is YYREEE (reference sequence).

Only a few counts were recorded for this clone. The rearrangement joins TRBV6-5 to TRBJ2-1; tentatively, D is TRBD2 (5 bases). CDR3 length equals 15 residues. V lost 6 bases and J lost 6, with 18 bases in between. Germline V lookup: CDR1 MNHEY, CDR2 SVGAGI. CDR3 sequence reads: CASSPRRGWGNEQFF. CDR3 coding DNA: TGTGCCAGCAGCCCCCGGAGAGGGTGGGGCAATGAGCAGTTCTTC.

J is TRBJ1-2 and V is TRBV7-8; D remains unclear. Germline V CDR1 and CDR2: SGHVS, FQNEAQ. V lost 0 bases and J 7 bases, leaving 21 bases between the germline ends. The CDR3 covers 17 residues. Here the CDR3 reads CASSLATFGGMNGGYTF. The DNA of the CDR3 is TGTGCCAGCAGCTTAGCGACGTTTGGAGGTATGAACGGTGGCTACACCTTC.

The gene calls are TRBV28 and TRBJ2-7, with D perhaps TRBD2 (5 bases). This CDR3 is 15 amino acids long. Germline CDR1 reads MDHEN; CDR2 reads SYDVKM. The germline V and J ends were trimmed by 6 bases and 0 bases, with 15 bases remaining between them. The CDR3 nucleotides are TGTGCCAGCAGCCGCGGAGGTCAGAGCTCCTACGAGCAGTACTTC. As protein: CASSRGGQSSYEQYF.

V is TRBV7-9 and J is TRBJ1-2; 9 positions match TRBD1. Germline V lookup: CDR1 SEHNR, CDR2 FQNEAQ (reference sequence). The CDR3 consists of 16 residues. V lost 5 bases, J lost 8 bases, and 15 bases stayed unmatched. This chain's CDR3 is CASSRLGGTGPVGYTF. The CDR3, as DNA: TGTGCCAGCAGCCGATTAGGGGGGACAGGGCCGGTCGGCTACACCTTC.